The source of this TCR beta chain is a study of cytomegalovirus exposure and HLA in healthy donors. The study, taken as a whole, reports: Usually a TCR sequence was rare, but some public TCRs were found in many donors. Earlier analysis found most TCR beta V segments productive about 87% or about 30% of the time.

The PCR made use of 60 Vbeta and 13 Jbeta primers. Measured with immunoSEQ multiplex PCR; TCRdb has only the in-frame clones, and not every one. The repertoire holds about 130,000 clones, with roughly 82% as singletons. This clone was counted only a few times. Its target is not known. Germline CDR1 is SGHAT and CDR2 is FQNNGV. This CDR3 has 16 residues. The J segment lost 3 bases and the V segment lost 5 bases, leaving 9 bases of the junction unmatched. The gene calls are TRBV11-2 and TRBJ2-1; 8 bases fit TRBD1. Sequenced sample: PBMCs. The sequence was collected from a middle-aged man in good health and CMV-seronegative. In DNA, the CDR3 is TGTGCCAGCAGCCTCGGGACAGGCCCTCACTACAATGAGCAGTTCTTC. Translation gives CASSLGTGPHYNEQFF.